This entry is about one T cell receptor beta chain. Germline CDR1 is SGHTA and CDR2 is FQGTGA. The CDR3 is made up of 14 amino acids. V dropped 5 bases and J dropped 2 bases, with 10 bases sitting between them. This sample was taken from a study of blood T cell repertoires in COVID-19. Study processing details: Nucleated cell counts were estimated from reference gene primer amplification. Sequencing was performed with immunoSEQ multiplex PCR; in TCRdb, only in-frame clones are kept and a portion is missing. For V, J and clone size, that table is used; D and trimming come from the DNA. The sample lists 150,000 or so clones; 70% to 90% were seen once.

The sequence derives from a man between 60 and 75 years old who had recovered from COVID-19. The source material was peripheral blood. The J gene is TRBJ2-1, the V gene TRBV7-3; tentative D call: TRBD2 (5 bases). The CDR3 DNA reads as TGTGCCAGCAGCCCGGCTAGCCCCTACAATGAGCAGTTCTTC. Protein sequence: CASSPASPYNEQFF.